The 23 T cell receptor beta chains listed next were all sequenced from one sample in a study of T cell changes during pregnancy in multiple sclerosis (dated by TCRdb to between 2018 and 2021). The library came from the immunoSEQ multiplex PCR assay. What TCRdb holds here is the immuneACCESS table cut down to in-frame rearrangements. Part of the clones is not present; checked against another copy, under half of the missing clones reflect an unresolved V gene, and the others are unexplained. Recorded for this sample are approximately 12,000 clones; roughly 94% of them occurred a single time. Of the sample, around 0.3% is held by the ten largest clones. This specimen was CD4+ T cells from peripheral blood mononuclear cells, taken before pregnancy. The receptors here all came from a female donor with multiple sclerosis, enrolled in a pregnancy study.

This chain joins TRBV6-1 and TRBJ1-1, with D unresolved. V was clipped by 4 bases and J by 4 bases, with 7 bases between them. The CDR3 covers 12 residues. Germline lookup yields CDR1 MNHNS and CDR2 SASEGT. The CDR3 region has the DNA TGTGCCAGCAGTGTGTCAGTCACTGAAGCTTTCTTT. This sequence encodes CASSVSVTEAFF.

The chain employs TRBV5-1 and TRBJ2-1, with 11 bases lining up with TRBD2. The V gene end was trimmed by 4 bases and the J gene end by 0 bases; junction bases not matched to a gene: 6. This CDR3 comprises 17 residues. In germline, CDR1 is SGHRS, CDR2 YFSETQ. The CDR3 is CASSGGTSGSSYNEQFF. Here the CDR3 DNA reads TGCGCCAGCAGCGGAGGGACTAGCGGTTCCTCCTACAATGAGCAGTTCTTC. Drawing the rest from reference TRBV5-1 and TRBJ2-1, the complete variable domain is KAGVTQTPRYLIKTRGQQVTLSCSPISGHRSVSWYQQTPGQGLQFLFEYFSETQRNKGNFPGRFSGRQFSNSRSEMNVSTLELGDSALYLCASSGGTSGSSYNEQFFGPGTRLTVL.

This clone appeared once. Compared with germline, one end of the junction differs, possibly owing to a read error. The V and J genes are TRBV6-1 and TRBJ1-1; tentatively, D is TRBD1 (5 bases). Germline lookup yields CDR1 MNHNS and CDR2 SASEGT. This CDR3 comprises 10 residues. CDR3 sequence reads: CASSEAGGGF. In DNA form, the CDR3 reads TGTGCCAGCAGTGAAGCCGGGGGGGGGTTT.

The V call is TRBV7-2, the J call TRBJ1-2; TRBD1 might be the D (5 bases). Trimming removed 1 base at V and 7 bases at J, with 7 bases between. Germline CDR1 is SGHTA and CDR2 is FQGNSA. CDR3 length: 12 residues. CDR3 residues: CASSLGGRGYTF. CDR3 DNA sequence: TGTGCCAGCAGCTTAGGGGGCCGTGGCTACACCTTC. Filled out from reference TRBV7-2 and TRBJ1-2, the complete variable domain reads GAGVSQSPSNKVTEKGKDVELRCDPISGHTALYWYRQSLGQGLEFLIYFQGNSAPDKSGLPSDRFSAERTGGSVSTLTIQRTQQEDSAVYLCASSLGGRGYTFGSGTRLTVV.

CDR3 DNA: TGTGCCAACTCGGGGGGGACCACTAGCGGGGGGACCAAAAACATTCAGTACTTC. This gives the protein CANSGGTTSGGTKNIQYF. The chain joins TRBV19 to TRBJ2-4; TRBD2 agrees at 12 bases. Germline lookup yields CDR1 LNHDA and CDR2 SQIVND (reference sequence). This CDR3 is 18 amino acids long. With 10 bases clipped from V and 2 bases from J, the junction kept 15 bases outside the gene matches.

This sequence joins TRBV7-9 and TRBJ1-1; no reliable D call. CDR1 SEHNR and CDR2 FQNEAQ come from the germline V gene (reference sequence). V lost 5 bases, J lost 2 bases, and 12 bases lay in between. This CDR3 spans 14 amino acids. Here the CDR3 DNA reads TGTGCCAGCAGCCCTTGGTCGGTCAACACTGAAGCTTTCTTT. It translates to CASSPWSVNTEAFF.

This sequence joins TRBV29-1 and TRBJ2-1, with 11 bases that match TRBD2. V trimming: 3 bases; J trimming: 5 bases; junction bases outside the gene matches: 9. CDR1 and CDR2 from the germline V gene are SQVTM and ANQGSEA. CDR3 length: 16 residues. The CDR3 sequence is CSVEASLAGEDNEQFF. The CDR3, as DNA: TGCAGCGTTGAGGCCTCACTAGCGGGGGAGGACAATGAGCAGTTCTTC.

This chain links TRBV6-1 with TRBJ2-5; perhaps TRBD1 as D (6 bases). V shed 5 bases and J shed 1 base, with 11 bases lying between them. CDR1 MNHNS and CDR2 SASEGT come from the germline V gene. The CDR3 totals 14 residues. The DNA for the CDR3 is TGTGCCAGCAGTCCCACAGGGTTCCAAGAGACCCAGTACTTC. This encodes CASSPTGFQETQYF.

The rearrangement uses TRBV15 and TRBJ2-1, with TRBD1 matching 8 bases. This CDR3 has 18 residues. Germline V lookup: CDR1 LNHNV, CDR2 YYDKDF (reference sequence). Germline trimming cut 8 bases from V and 0 bases from J; bases unmatched to any gene: 15. CDR3 region: CATSGGTGYPSSYNEQFF. The DNA for the CDR3 is TGTGCCACCTCCGGAGGGACAGGATACCCGAGCTCCTACAATGAGCAGTTCTTC. Combining the CDR3 with reference TRBV15 and TRBJ2-1 gives the whole variable domain DAMVIQNPRYQVTQFGKPVTLSCSQTLNHNVMYWYQQKSSQAPKLLFHYYDKDFNNEADTPDNFQSRRPNTSFCFLDIRSPGLGDTAMYLCATSGGTGYPSSYNEQFFGPGTRLTVL.

The V gene is TRBV30, the J gene TRBJ2-1, with a tentative D call TRBD2 (6 bases). From germline, CDR1 is GTSNPN and CDR2 SVGIG (reference sequence). Trimming took off 1 base at V and 7 bases at J, with 17 bases between the two ends. The CDR3 loop spans 15 amino acids. The CDR3: CAWSGNPGRGNEQFF. The CDR3 DNA sequence: TGTGCCTGGAGTGGGAACCCTGGCCGGGGGAATGAGCAGTTCTTC.

The chain employs TRBV4-2 and TRBJ2-5; 11 nucleotides match TRBD2. This CDR3 is built from 17 residues. Germline V gene lookup returns CDR1 LGHNA and CDR2 YNFKEQ. The V and J ends lost 4 bases and 1 base, in that order; junction bases with no gene match: 8. The chain's CDR3 is CASSPRASGGTQETQYF. CDR3 DNA sequence: TGTGCCAGCAGCCCGCGAGCTAGCGGGGGGACCCAAGAGACCCAGTACTTC.

This rearrangement joins TRBV2 to TRBJ1-2; D not certain. The germline CDR1 and CDR2 sequences are SNHLY and FYNNEI. This CDR3 is 13 amino acids long. V was trimmed by 7 bases and J by 5 bases, leaving 14 bases between them. In DNA, the CDR3 is TGTGCCAGCACGGCGGAGGCCCAGTATGGCTACACCTTC. Translating it yields CASTAEAQYGYTF. The complete variable domain, with remaining parts taken from reference TRBV2 and TRBJ1-2, reads EPEVTQTPSHQVTQMGQEVILRCVPISNHLYFYWYRQILGQKVEFLVSFYNNEISEKSEIFDDQFSVERPDGSNFTLKIRSTKLEDSAMYFCASTAEAQYGYTFGSGTRLTVV.

The CDR3 is CASSLAHRGFENTF. In DNA, the CDR3 is TGTGCCAGCAGCTTAGCCCACCGGGGGTTTGAGAACACCTTC. V usage is TRBV7-8 and J usage is TRBJ1-2, with D possibly TRBD1 on 5 matching bases. CDR1 SGHVS and CDR2 FQNEAQ come from the germline V gene. The CDR3 is made up of 14 amino acids. Trimming pared 0 bases from V and 12 bases from J, leaving 17 bases between.

V and J are TRBV29-1 and TRBJ2-7; 8 bases agree with TRBD1. Germline trimming cut 4 bases from V and 6 bases from J; bases unmatched to any gene: 8. This CDR3 region has 13 residues. Germline lookup yields CDR1 SQVTM and CDR2 ANQGSEA. DNA for the CDR3: TGCAGCGTTGCCTGGACAGGGACTTCCGAGCAGTACTTC. Amino acids: CSVAWTGTSEQYF.

V gene TRBV6-5 combines with J gene TRBJ2-3, with D possibly TRBD2 on 5 matching bases. Between the trimmed V and J ends, which lost 7 bases and 2 bases, there was a span of 10 bases. The CDR3 loop spans 13 amino acids. Germline-derived CDR1 and CDR2 are MNHEY and SVGAGI. The CDR3 nucleotides are TGTGCCAGCACGGACTCGCTCACAGATACGCAGTATTTT. Protein product: CASTDSLTDTQYF.

This chain joins TRBV9 and TRBJ2-7, with 7 bases identical to TRBD1. The junction had 9 bases not matched to a gene; V was cut back by 4 bases and J by 2 bases. The germline gives CDR1 SGDLS, CDR2 YYNGEE. This CDR3 is built from 15 residues. CDR3 DNA: TGTGCCAGCAGCTTCGAGGGGACAGCCACCTACGAGCAGTACTTC. Amino acid sequence: CASSFEGTATYEQYF.

The gene calls are TRBV9 and TRBJ2-5, with unresolved D. The CDR3 contains 15 residues. Trimming took 0 bases from V and 2 from J, leaving 11 bases between them. Germline CDR1 and CDR2: SGDLS and YYNGEE. CDR3 DNA sequence: TGTGCCAGCAGCGTAGCTCTGCAGAAACAAGAGACCCAGTACTTC. Its protein is CASSVALQKQETQYF. Based on the CDR3 plus reference TRBV9 and TRBJ2-5, the full variable domain is DSGVTQTPKHLITATGQRVTLRCSPRSGDLSVYWYQQSLDQGLQFLIQYYNGEERAKGNILERFSAQQFPDLHSELNLSSLELGDSALYFCASSVALQKQETQYFGPGTRLLVL.

The genes are TRBV6-1 and TRBJ2-3; D might be TRBD2 (6 bases). In germline, CDR1 is MNHNS, CDR2 SASEGT. V lost 2 bases and J lost 3, with 12 bases in between. This CDR3 has 15 residues. The CDR3 region is CASSERTGRTDTQYF. CDR3 nucleotide sequence: TGTGCCAGCAGTGAACGTACCGGGAGAACAGATACGCAGTATTTT.

The J gene is TRBJ1-5, the V gene TRBV30; no firm D call. CDR3 size: 13 residues. Trimming left V 2 bases short and J 2 bases short, with 7 bases between. CDR1 and CDR2 from the germline V gene are GTSNPN and SVGIG (reference sequence). The CDR3, as DNA: TGTGCCTGGAGTAGCCAGGGCAATCAGCCCCAGCATTTT. Translated, it gives CAWSSQGNQPQHF.

This clone was detected only a few times. The J gene is TRBJ2-3, the V gene TRBV14; TRBD2 is a possible D gene (5 bases). V was clipped by 4 bases and J by 2 bases, with 7 bases between them. The germline gives CDR1 SGHDN, CDR2 FVKESK. This CDR3 comprises 13 residues. The CDR3 spells CASSPGNTDTQYF. DNA for the CDR3: TGTGCCAGCAGCCCCGGGAACACAGATACGCAGTATTTT.

This clone occurred a few times. The chain couples TRBV7-2 to TRBJ2-2; no firm D call. The CDR3 runs to 13 residues. Trimming pared 1 base from V and 4 bases from J, leaving 4 bases between. Germline CDR1 is SGHTA and CDR2 is FQGNSA. CDR3 sequence (DNA): TGTGCCAGCAGCTTAGGGCCCACCGGGGAGCTGTTTTTT. This gives the protein CASSLGPTGELFF.

The chain has TRBV10-3 and TRBJ2-1; 7 nucleotides line up with TRBD1. V was pared by 7 bases and J by 8 bases, with 8 bases of the junction left unmatched. The germline CDR1 and CDR2 sequences are ENHRY and SYGVKD. This CDR3 comprises 13 residues. The CDR3 is CAITPGQSDEQFF. The CDR3 bases are TGTGCCATCACCCCGGGACAGTCGGATGAGCAGTTCTTC.

The V gene is TRBV9, the J gene TRBJ1-5, with D perhaps TRBD1 (5 bases). Trimming took off 0 bases at V and 9 bases at J, with 10 bases between the two ends. The CDR3 spans 13 residues. Germline assignment: CDR1 SGDLS and CDR2 YYNGEE. The chain's CDR3 is CASSVDSQGPQHF. The CDR3 DNA is TGTGCCAGCAGCGTAGACTCCCAGGGGCCCCAGCATTTT.